This T cell receptor beta chain was observed in a study of cytomegalovirus exposure and HLA in healthy donors. The PCR was carried out with 60 Vbeta primers and 13 Jbeta primers. In the original processing: A follow-up analysis tallied around 80 million unique TCR beta chains, 9 million to 11 million shared. TCRdb keeps only in-frame clones here, not all; method: immunoSEQ multiplex PCR. The D gene and trimming were derived from the DNA, and the V and J assignments and clone size from that table. This sample has 150,000 to 200,000 clones; about four fifths occur once, and the top ten carry about 1.8%. General study results and limits: In presence/absence analyses, roughly uniform sequencing depth across donors was assumed. Researchers had no immune exposure information except CMV serostatus available. According to reports, the classifier identified cytomegalovirus status with high specificity and sensitivity.

Germline CDR1 reads SGHRS; CDR2 reads YFSETQ. The junction had 5 bases not matched to a gene; V was cut back by 1 base and J by 4 bases. CDR3 length: 15 amino acids. Comment on this clone: Its cognate antigen is unknown.

The receptor's source is a man in his late teens or twenties in good health and CMV-seronegative. The rearrangement joins TRBV5-1 to TRBJ2-1; 7 positions match TRBD2. Sequenced: PBMCs. CDR3: CASSLSGERYNEQFF. The CDR3 DNA reads as TGCGCCAGCAGCTTGAGCGGGGAGCGGTACAATGAGCAGTTCTTC. Supplemented by reference TRBV5-1 and TRBJ2-1, the full variable domain reads KAGVTQTPRYLIKTRGQQVTLSCSPISGHRSVSWYQQTPGQGLQFLFEYFSETQRNKGNFPGRFSGRQFSNSRSEMNVSTLELGDSALYLCASSLSGERYNEQFFGPGTRLTVL.